Described below is a single TCR beta chain sequence and its context. What it binds is not known. This entry belongs to a study of post-analysis software for immune sequencing data. About the research overall: In terms of disease course, relapsing-remitting, secondary progressive and progressive-relapsing multiple sclerosis were included.

The V and J ends lost 1 base and 1 base, in that order; junction bases with no gene match: 10. The CDR3 has 18 amino acids. Germline loops: CDR1 SGHVS, CDR2 FQNEAQ. Overall study results and limits: Compared with controls, patients had more of roughly five TRBV segments, including TRBV5-6, TRBV5-1 and TRBV20-1. Diversity measured as normalized Chao1 was significantly lower in multiple sclerosis patients than in controls.

TCR beta cDNA libraries included unique molecular identifiers. TCRdb re-derived calls from the PCR reads in MiXCR, one entry per CDR3 protein. The sample shows around 400,000 distinct CDR3 sequences, 30% to 45% of them seen only once. The sample was blood. This receptor was taken from a girl between 10 and 17 years old with multiple sclerosis. The chain couples TRBV7-8 to TRBJ1-5; 7 bases fit TRBD1. CDR3 region: CASSLVGQGVNSNQPQHF. As DNA, the CDR3 is TGTGCCAGCAGCTTAGTGGGGCAGGGGGTAAACAGCAATCAGCCCCAGCATTTT.